The clone carrying this T cell receptor (beta chain) was recorded a few times. The target antigen is unknown. Germline values: CDR1 MDHEN, CDR2 SYDVKM. V shed 10 bases and J 6 bases; nucleotides not matched to a gene: 8. CDR3 size: 14 residues. The source of the sample is a study of T cells in localized non-small cell lung cancer. Study-wide results and limits: Median detection of top 100 tumor clones in adjacent lung was roughly 61 clones. Patients showing higher blood T cell density tended to see longer overall survival. Only one tumor region was sequenced, so heterogeneity remains possible.

Sequenced by immunoSEQ multiplex PCR; TCRdb stores in-frame clones only, minus some. The table includes 1,300 or so clones, approximately 30% detected once. Sequencing used lung tumor tissue, obtained before any cancer treatment. J is TRBJ2-1 and V is TRBV28; 11 bases are a match to TRBD1. This clonotype originated in a male donor aged 60 or older with stage I lung adenocarcinoma. The CDR3 here is CATSYGTGGNEQFF. The CDR3 DNA sequence: TGTGCCACCTCTTACGGGACAGGGGGCAATGAGCAGTTCTTC.